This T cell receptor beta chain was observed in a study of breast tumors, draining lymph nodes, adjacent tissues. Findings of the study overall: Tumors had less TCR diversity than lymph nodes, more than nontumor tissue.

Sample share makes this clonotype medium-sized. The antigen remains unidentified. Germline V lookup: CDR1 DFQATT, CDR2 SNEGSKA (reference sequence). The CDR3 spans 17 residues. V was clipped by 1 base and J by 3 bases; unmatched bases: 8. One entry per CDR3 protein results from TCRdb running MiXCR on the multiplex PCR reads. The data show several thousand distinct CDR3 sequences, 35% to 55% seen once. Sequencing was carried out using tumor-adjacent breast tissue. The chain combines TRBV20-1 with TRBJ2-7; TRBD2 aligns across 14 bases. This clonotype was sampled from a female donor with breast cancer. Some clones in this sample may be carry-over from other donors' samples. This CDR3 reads CSARVGTSGSIGYEQYF. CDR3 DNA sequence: TGCAGTGCTAGAGTCGGGACTAGCGGGAGTATTGGCTACGAGCAGTACTTC.